Sequencing of this TCR beta chain was carried out in a study of identical twins. TCRdb processed the 5' RACE reads anew with MiXCR; each CDR3 protein has one entry. Altogether about 920,000 distinct CDR3 sequences are present, approximately 13% being singletons, with the ten largest covering about 1.5%. This CDR3 has 18 amino acids. Trimming removed 8 bases from V and 7 bases from J; junction bases left unmatched: 18. The germline V gene encodes CDR1 LNHNV and CDR2 YYDKDF (reference sequence). The data also belong to a second study, concerning yellow fever vaccine responses in identical twins.

The sequence derives from a young woman in good health. The V gene is TRBV15, the J gene TRBJ2-1; 12 bases align to TRBD2. Sequencing was carried out using PBMCs. The CDR3 coding sequence is TGTGCCACCGCTGGGGATCAGTCTAGCGGGGGGGCCAATAATGAGCAGTTCTTC. It specifies CATAGDQSSGGANNEQFF. The full variable domain, completed using reference TRBV15 and TRBJ2-1, is DAMVIQNPRYQVTQFGKPVTLSCSQTLNHNVMYWYQQKSSQAPKLLFHYYDKDFNNEADTPDNFQSRRPNTSFCFLDIRSPGLGDTAMYLCATAGDQSSGGANNEQFFGPGTRLTVL.